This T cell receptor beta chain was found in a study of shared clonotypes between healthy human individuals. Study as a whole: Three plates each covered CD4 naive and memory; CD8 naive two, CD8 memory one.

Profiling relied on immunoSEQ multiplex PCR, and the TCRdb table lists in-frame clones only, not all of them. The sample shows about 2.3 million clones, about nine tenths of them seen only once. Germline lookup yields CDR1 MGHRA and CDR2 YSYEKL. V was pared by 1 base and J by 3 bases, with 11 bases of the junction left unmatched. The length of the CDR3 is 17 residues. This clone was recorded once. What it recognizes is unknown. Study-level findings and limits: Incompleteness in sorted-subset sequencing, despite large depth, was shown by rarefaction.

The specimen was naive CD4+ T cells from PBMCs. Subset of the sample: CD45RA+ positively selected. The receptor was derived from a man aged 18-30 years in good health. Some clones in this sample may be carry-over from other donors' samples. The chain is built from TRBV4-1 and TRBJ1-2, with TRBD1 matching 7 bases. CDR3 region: CASSQGTGDLFYYGYTF. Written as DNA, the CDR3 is TGCGCCAGCAGCCAAGGGACAGGAGACCTATTTTACTATGGCTACACCTTC.